This entry describes one TCR beta chain. Repertoires were generated with immunoSEQ multiplex PCR, while TCRdb's copy carries only in-frame clones and drops some. Of fewer than 200,000 clones listed, roughly 80% are singletons. Trimming removed 4 bases from V and 0 bases from J, with 13 bases in between. The CDR3 loop spans 16 amino acids. Per the germline V gene, CDR1 is SGHAT and CDR2 is FQNNGV. This sample was taken from a study of blood T cell repertoires in COVID-19. The clonotype was recovered from a woman of 80 years or more with COVID-19, enrolled during active disease. The sample was peripheral blood. The rearrangement uses TRBV11-2 and TRBJ2-1; perhaps TRBD2 as D (5 bases). The CDR3 loop reads CASSSRAASSYNEQFF. CDR3 in DNA: TGTGCCAGCAGCTCCAGAGCGGCAAGCTCCTACAATGAGCAGTTCTTC.